This T cell receptor beta chain was identified during a study of T cell responses to AZD1222 COVID-19 vaccine. Of note for this clone: Its antigen remains unknown.

Regarding the study as a whole: Sampling that yielded the repertoires occurred only after the peak T cell response.

The V end was cut by 4 bases, the J end by 7 bases, with 10 bases between. CDR1 and CDR2 from the germline V gene are SGHTA and FQGTGA. This CDR3 has 12 residues. Here immunoSEQ multiplex PCR was the method, and the copy in TCRdb shows in-frame clones only, minus some. There are 96,000 or so clones in the sample; about nine tenths occur only once, and approximately 1.5% lies in the top ten. The sequences come from peripheral blood, collected on day 0 of AZD1222 vaccination. The chain recombines TRBV7-3 with TRBJ2-5; D could derive from TRBD1 or TRBD2 (6 bases each). The sequence derives from an adult in good health. CDR3 nucleotide sequence: TGTGCCAGCAGCTCCGGAGGGGGGACCCAGTACTTC. Translating it yields CASSSGGGTQYF.